This T cell receptor beta chain was sequenced during a study of blood T cell repertoires in COVID-19. Study-wide context: Whether acute or convalescent, the COVID-19 samples came from the United States, Italy and Spain. The cDNA or gDNA used as material had been derived from T cells, B-cell-depleted T cells, or PBMCs.

This CDR3 spans 15 amino acids. V shed 10 bases and J 0 bases; nucleotides not matched to a gene: 6. Germline V gives CDR1 MNHEY, CDR2 SVGAGI. Under the authors' procedure: The authors estimated nucleated cell counts from reference gene primer amplification. Sequenced by immunoSEQ multiplex PCR; TCRdb stores in-frame clones only, minus some. V, J and clone size reflect that table, while D and trimming were determined from the DNA. The table shows 150,000 to 200,000 clones, with roughly four fifths occurring only once. Sequencing input: peripheral blood. The clonotype originates from a human donor in a cohort sampled during active COVID-19. The chain combines TRBV6-5 with TRBJ1-6; 7 bases align to TRBD1. In DNA form, the CDR3 reads TGTGCCACCACGACAGGGAGCTCCTATAATTCACCCCTCCACTTT. Translating gives CATTTGSSYNSPLHF.